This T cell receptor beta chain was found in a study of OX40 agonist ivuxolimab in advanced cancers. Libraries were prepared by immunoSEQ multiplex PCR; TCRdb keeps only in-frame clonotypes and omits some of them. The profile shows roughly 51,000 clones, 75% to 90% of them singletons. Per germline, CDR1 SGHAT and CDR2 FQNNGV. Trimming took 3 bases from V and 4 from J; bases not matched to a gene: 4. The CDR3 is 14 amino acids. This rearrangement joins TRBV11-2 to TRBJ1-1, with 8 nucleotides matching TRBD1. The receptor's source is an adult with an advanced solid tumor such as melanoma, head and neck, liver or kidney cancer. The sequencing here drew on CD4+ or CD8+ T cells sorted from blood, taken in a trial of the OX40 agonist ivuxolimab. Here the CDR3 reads CASSLDRASTEAFF. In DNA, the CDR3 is TGTGCCAGCAGCTTGGACAGGGCTTCCACTGAAGCTTTCTTT.